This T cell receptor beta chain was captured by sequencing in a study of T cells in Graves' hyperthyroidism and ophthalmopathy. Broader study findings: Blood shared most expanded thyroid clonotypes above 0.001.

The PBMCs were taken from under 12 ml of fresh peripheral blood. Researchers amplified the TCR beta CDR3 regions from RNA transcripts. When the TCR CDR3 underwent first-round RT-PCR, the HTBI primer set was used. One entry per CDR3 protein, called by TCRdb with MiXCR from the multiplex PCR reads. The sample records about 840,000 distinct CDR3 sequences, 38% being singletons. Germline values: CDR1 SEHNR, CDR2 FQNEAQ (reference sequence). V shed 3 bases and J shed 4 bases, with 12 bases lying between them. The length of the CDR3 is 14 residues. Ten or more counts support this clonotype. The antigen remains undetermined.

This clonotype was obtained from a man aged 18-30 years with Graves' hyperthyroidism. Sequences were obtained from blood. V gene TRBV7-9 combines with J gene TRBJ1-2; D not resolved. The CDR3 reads CASSLADSIYGYTF. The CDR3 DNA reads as TGTGCCAGCAGCTTGGCGGACTCCATCTATGGCTACACCTTC.